These 22 T cell receptor beta chains were all obtained from the same sample, sequenced in a study of blood T cell repertoires in COVID-19. Sequencing used immunoSEQ multiplex PCR; TCRdb keeps in-frame clones, though not all of them. Here the sample spans approximately 250,000 clones, around 88% being singletons. The sample comprised peripheral blood. The receptors were gathered from a woman over 75 with COVID-19, enrolled during active disease.

The chain recombines TRBV30 with TRBJ1-3, with TRBD1 identical over 10 bases. V lost 0 bases, J lost 9 bases, and 5 bases stayed unmatched. The CDR3 contains 14 residues. The germline gives CDR1 GTSNPN, CDR2 SVGIG (reference sequence). The CDR3 loop is CAWSVGQGFTTIYF. The CDR3 bases are TGTGCCTGGAGTGTGGGACAGGGGTTTACCACCATATATTTT.

J is TRBJ1-5 and V is TRBV27; unclear D gene. CDR3 length: 18 amino acids. Trimming left V 3 bases short and J 0 bases short, with 18 bases between. CDR1 and CDR2 (germline): MNHEY, SMNVEV (reference sequence). The CDR3 sequence: CASSLYRSRSDSNQPQHF. The CDR3 bases are TGTGCCAGCAGTTTGTATAGGTCGAGGTCTGATAGCAATCAGCCCCAGCATTTT.

This chain connects TRBV15 to TRBJ1-4; no clear D. Trimming removed 3 bases from V and 7 bases from J, with 3 bases in between. CDR3 length: 11 residues. Germline CDR1 is LNHNV and CDR2 is YYDKDF (reference sequence). The CDR3 protein is CATSSLEKLFF. CDR3 nucleotide sequence: TGTGCCACCAGCAGCCTTGAAAAACTGTTTTTT.

The CDR3 region has the DNA TGTGCCAGCAGCCAAGTGGTAACAGAATATGGCTACACCTTC. Its protein product is CASSQVVTEYGYTF. The gene calls are TRBV3-1 (or the pseudogene TRBV3-2) and TRBJ1-2; D is uncertain. Trimming cost V 1 base and J 5 bases, with 11 bases left between them. The CDR3 has 14 residues. Germline loops: CDR1 LGHDT, CDR2 YNNKEL (reference sequence).

This sequence joins TRBV5-1 and TRBJ2-2, with D possibly being TRBD1 (5 bases). Germline V gene lookup returns CDR1 SGHRS and CDR2 YFSETQ. The CDR3 has 18 residues. With 4 bases removed from V and 7 bases from J, the gap between germline ends came to 26 bases. The CDR3 DNA reads TGCGCCAGCAGCATCAGCCCAGGGTCAGGTCGGATTATCGGGGAGCTGTTTTTT. As protein: CASSISPGSGRIIGELFF.

V usage is TRBV6-1 and J usage is TRBJ1-2, with D maybe TRBD1 (6 bases). Germline V gives CDR1 MNHNS, CDR2 SASEGT. This CDR3 has 13 residues. V was pared by 6 bases and J by 4 bases, with 12 bases between. The CDR3 loop reads CASRLGHPYGYTF. The CDR3 coding sequence is TGTGCCAGCAGGCTGGGACACCCCTATGGCTACACCTTC.

This rearrangement joins TRBV18 to TRBJ2-5; D not resolved. In germline, CDR1 is KGHSH, CDR2 LQKENI. V lost 6 bases and J lost 5, with 10 bases in between. CDR3 size: 12 residues. The CDR3 reads CASSANRETQYF. The CDR3 coding sequence is TGTGCCAGCTCCGCAAACCGGGAGACCCAGTACTTC. The variable domain in full, completed from reference TRBV18 and TRBJ2-5, reads NAGVMQNPRHLVRRRGQEARLRCSPMKGHSHVYWYRQLPEEGLKFMVYLQKENIIDESGMPKERFSAEFPKEGPSILRIQQVVRGDSAAYFCASSANRETQYFGPGTRLLVL.

The table lists this clone with a few counts. In nucleotides, the CDR3 is TGTGCCAGCAGCCCGGGACAGCAAAAATACACTGAAGCTTTCTTT. This codes for CASSPGQQKYTEAFF. The chain is built from TRBV7-9 and TRBJ1-1, with 7 bases identical to TRBD1. From germline, CDR1 is SEHNR and CDR2 FQNEAQ (reference sequence). The CDR3 has 15 amino acids. The V segment lost 5 bases and the J segment 3 bases; nucleotides outside the gene matches: 9.

Only a few counts were recorded for this clone. The chain recombines TRBV19 with TRBJ1-1; no definite D call. CDR1 is LNHDA and CDR2 is SQIVND in the germline V gene (reference sequence). The CDR3 contains 14 residues. V was clipped by 7 bases and J by 1 base, with 13 bases between them. The CDR3 bases are TGTGCCAGTACTCGACTGCCCGGGAACACTGAAGCTTTCTTT. It encodes CASTRLPGNTEAFF.

This chain uses TRBV27 with TRBJ1-4; no firm D call. V shed 5 bases and J shed 8 bases, with 12 bases lying between them. The CDR3 has 13 amino acids. Germline V gene lookup returns CDR1 MNHEY and CDR2 SMNVEV (reference sequence). This chain's CDR3 is CASSTRQSEKLFF. The CDR3 coding sequence is TGTGCCAGCAGTACCCGACAATCCGAAAAACTGTTTTTT.

The chain employs TRBV13 and TRBJ1-2; 7 nucleotides align to TRBD1. The length of the CDR3 is 14 residues. Germline trimming cut 5 bases from V and 8 bases from J; bases unmatched to any gene: 11. CDR1 and CDR2 (germline): PRHDT, FYEKMQ (reference sequence). The CDR3 loop reads CASSPRGRGSGYTF. Written as DNA, the CDR3 is TGTGCCAGCAGCCCCCGCGGCAGGGGGAGCGGCTACACCTTC.

The gene calls are TRBV11-3 and TRBJ2-2, with a possible D match to TRBD1 (7 bases). Germline CDR1 and CDR2: SGHNT and YENEEA. The CDR3 extends over 16 amino acids. V dropped 5 bases and J dropped 5 bases, with 18 bases sitting between them. The CDR3 sequence: CASSPDGAGGTGELFF. In nucleotides, the CDR3 is TGTGCCAGCAGCCCAGATGGGGCAGGGGGGACCGGGGAGCTGTTTTTT.

The chain combines TRBV28 with TRBJ2-6; D might be TRBD2 (6 bases). CDR3 length: 22 amino acids. Trimming stripped 4 bases from V and 0 bases from J, with 28 bases between. Germline CDR1 MDHEN, CDR2 SYDVKM. The CDR3 spells CASSSPDGTSSTPGSGANVLTF. In DNA, the CDR3 is TGTGCCAGCAGTTCGCCGGATGGGACTTCTTCCACCCCAGGCTCTGGGGCCAACGTCCTGACTTTC.

The V call is TRBV5-4, the J call TRBJ2-1, with TRBD2 as a possible D gene (6 bases). Germline loops: CDR1 SGHNT, CDR2 YYREEE (reference sequence). The ends were cut back, 4 bases at V and 7 bases at J, with 15 bases in the middle. The CDR3 loop spans 14 amino acids. The CDR3 loop reads CASSPPSGGNEQFF. CDR3 DNA: TGTGCCAGCAGCCCTCCTAGTGGGGGGAATGAGCAGTTCTTC.

The chain couples TRBV6-5 to TRBJ2-3, with TRBD1 identical over 7 bases. V was clipped by 6 bases and J by 3 bases; unmatched bases: 9. Per germline, CDR1 MNHEY and CDR2 SVGAGI. The CDR3 has 15 residues. The CDR3 protein is CASSTTRQGTDTQYF. CDR3 bases: TGTGCCAGCAGCACCACGCGACAGGGTACAGATACGCAGTATTTT.

Comment on this clone: Other DNA sequences in the sample encode the same CDR3. The chain couples TRBV28 to TRBJ1-2; maybe TRBD1 (5 bases). Trimming stripped 6 bases from V and 5 bases from J, with 19 bases between. The CDR3 consists of 15 residues. Per the germline V gene, CDR1 is MDHEN and CDR2 is SYDVKM. CDR3 coding DNA: TGTGCCAGCAGCCGACAGCAGTTCCTGCAATATGGCTACACCTTC. Translation gives CASSRQQFLQYGYTF.

Comments on this clone: At the DNA level, this CDR3 is encoded by other sequences in the same sample as well. The chain is built from TRBV3-1 (or the pseudogene TRBV3-2) and TRBJ2-5, with 9 bases lining up with TRBD2. Germline-derived CDR1 and CDR2 are LGHDT and YNNKEL (reference sequence). Trimming took 3 bases from V and 5 from J; bases not matched to a gene: 1. The CDR3 consists of 13 residues. CDR3 coding DNA: TGTGCCAGCAGCCATAGCGGGGGCGAGACCCAGTACTTC. This encodes CASSHSGGETQYF.

The V and J genes are TRBV7-9 and TRBJ1-4, with TRBD1 matching 9 bases. CDR3 size: 17 residues. The germline CDR1 and CDR2 sequences are SEHNR and FQNEAQ (reference sequence). After removal of 5 bases from V and 8 bases from J, the junction contained 15 bases not matched to a gene. The CDR3 sequence is CASSHPTGQGLAEKLFF. Here the CDR3 DNA reads TGTGCCAGCAGCCACCCAACAGGACAGGGGCTGGCCGAAAAACTGTTTTTT.

The rearrangement uses TRBV19 and TRBJ1-6, with no clear D. Germline CDR1 LNHDA, CDR2 SQIVND (reference sequence). The V gene lost 3 bases and the J gene lost 12 bases, with 9 bases spanning the gap. The CDR3 runs 12 residues. The CDR3 reads CASSMSGGPLHF. CDR3 sequence (DNA): TGTGCCAGTAGTATGTCCGGAGGACCCCTCCACTTT.

This chain links TRBV28 with TRBJ1-2, with unresolved D. Trimming cost V 3 bases and J 6 bases, with 8 bases left between them. Germline-derived CDR1 and CDR2 are MDHEN and SYDVKM. The CDR3 is 12 amino acids. This chain's CDR3 is CASSFKQNGYTF. The CDR3 nucleotides read TGTGCCAGCAGTTTCAAACAGAATGGCTACACCTTC.

The genes are TRBV3-1 (or the pseudogene TRBV3-2) and TRBJ2-1; D is uncertain. Looked up from germline, CDR1 is LGHDT and CDR2 is YNNKEL (reference sequence). This CDR3 contains 15 residues. Trimming left V 0 bases short and J 8 bases short, with 14 bases between. The CDR3 region is CASSQEKSSTHEQFF. The CDR3 DNA sequence: TGTGCCAGCAGCCAAGAGAAATCCAGTACCCATGAGCAGTTCTTC.

The chain employs TRBV28 and TRBJ2-1; D call uncertain. Trimming took off 7 bases at V and 4 bases at J, with 5 bases between the two ends. CDR3 length equals 11 residues. Per germline, CDR1 MDHEN and CDR2 SYDVKM. The CDR3: CASTLYNEQFF. CDR3 in DNA: TGTGCCAGCACCCTTTACAATGAGCAGTTCTTC.